This T cell receptor (beta chain) was captured in a study of cytomegalovirus exposure and HLA in healthy donors. PCR used 60 Vbeta primers and 13 Jbeta primers. The protocol was immunoSEQ multiplex PCR, while the TCRdb copy is restricted to in-frame clones and leaves out a portion. The profile shows about 170,000 clones, 62% of them singletons. For this clone: The antigen is unknown.

The length of the CDR3 is 13 residues. Trimming stripped 10 bases from V and 4 bases from J, with 17 bases between. Germline V lookup: CDR1 MNHNY, CDR2 SVGAGI (reference sequence). Broader study findings: A classifier reportedly called cytomegalovirus status with high sensitivity and specificity. What a later analysis reportedly showed was that an Asian-associated ancestry cluster had fewer N-insertions than the 666-donor mean.

The specimen sequenced was PBMCs. The chain combines TRBV6-6 with TRBJ2-7; the D is unclear. The clonotype originates from a middle-aged man in good health and CMV-seronegative. The CDR3 DNA reads TGTGCCACCCAGAGGCTCGCCGGTTACGAGCAGTACTTC. Translating gives CATQRLAGYEQYF.